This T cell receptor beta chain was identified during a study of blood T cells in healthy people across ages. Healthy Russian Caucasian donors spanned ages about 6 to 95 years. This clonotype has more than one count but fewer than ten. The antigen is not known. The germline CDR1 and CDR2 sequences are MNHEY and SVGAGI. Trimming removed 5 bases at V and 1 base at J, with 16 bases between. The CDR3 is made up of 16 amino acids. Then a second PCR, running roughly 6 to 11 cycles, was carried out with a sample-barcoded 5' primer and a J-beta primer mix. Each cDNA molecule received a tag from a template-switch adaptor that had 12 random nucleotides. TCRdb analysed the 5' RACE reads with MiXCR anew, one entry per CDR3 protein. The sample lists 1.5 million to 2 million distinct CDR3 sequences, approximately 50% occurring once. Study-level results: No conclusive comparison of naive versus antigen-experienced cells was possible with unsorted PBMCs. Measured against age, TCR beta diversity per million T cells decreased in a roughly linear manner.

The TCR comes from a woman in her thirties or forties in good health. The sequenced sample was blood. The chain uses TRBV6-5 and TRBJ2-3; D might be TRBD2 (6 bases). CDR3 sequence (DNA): TGTGCCAGCAGTACCCCGACGGGGGTTGGCACAGATACGCAGTATTTT. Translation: CASSTPTGVGTDTQYF.